This TCR beta chain was retrieved from a study of blood T cell repertoires in COVID-19. In the study overall: Nucleic acid was either cDNA or gDNA, and it came from T cells, B-cell-depleted T cells, or PBMCs.

Trimming took off 5 bases at V and 1 base at J, with 11 bases between the two ends. This CDR3 region has 14 residues. Germline V CDR1 and CDR2: LNHDA, SQIVND (reference sequence). Per the original methods: Counts of nucleated cells, estimated from reference gene primer amplification, were obtained. Here immunoSEQ multiplex PCR was the method, and the copy in TCRdb shows in-frame clones only, minus some. The V and J calls and clone size are taken from that table; D and trimming were inferred from the DNA. The table has about 160,000 clones, around four fifths seen once. The sequence derives from a woman aged 80 or older with acute or convalescent COVID-19. The chain carries TRBV19 and TRBJ1-1; D is uncertain. The sequenced sample was peripheral blood. The CDR3 coding sequence is TGTGCCAGTAGTCTCGAGGGAGGGAACACTGAAGCTTTCTTT. It is translated as CASSLEGGNTEAFF.